This T cell receptor (beta chain) was documented in a study of shared clonotypes between healthy human individuals. About the study: Three plates each covered CD4 naive and memory; CD8 naive two, CD8 memory one. Whole-study results and caveats: Despite large depth, sorted-subset datasets appeared incompletely sequenced. Generally, naive subsets (rather than memory subsets) showed larger estimated richness.

Clones were sequenced by immunoSEQ multiplex PCR, and TCRdb holds only the in-frame ones, with some missing. The sample holds around 620,000 clones, roughly 95% seen once. CDR3 size: 14 residues. The ends were cut back, 5 bases at V and 6 bases at J, with 17 bases in the middle. Germline V gene lookup returns CDR1 SEHNR and CDR2 FQNEAQ (reference sequence). On this clone: The target antigen is unknown.

CD45RO-negative CD8 cells positively selected for CCR7 made up the naive population, which excluded terminally differentiated effector memory CD45RA+ cells. This chain connects TRBV7-9 to TRBJ2-7; D is perhaps TRBD2 (5 bases). The sequenced sample was naive CD8+ T cells sorted from blood. This receptor was identified in a woman between 25 and 40 years old in good health. The CDR3 reads CASSPTPSAGEQYF. CDR3 coding DNA: TGTGCCAGCAGCCCGACACCGTCGGCGGGCGAGCAGTACTTC.